This TCR beta chain appears in the sequencing data of a study of cytomegalovirus exposure and HLA in healthy donors. Study-wide background: As released early, the data held 85 million to 95 million unique TCRs from HLA-typed donors. Findings of the study overall: Later analysis identified over 15,000 TCR beta sequences associated with HLA alleles, using a false discovery rate threshold of 0.05. Associated with cytomegalovirus, according to the listing, were some 180 TCR beta chains. Both high specificity and high sensitivity reportedly marked the classifier's diagnosis of cytomegalovirus status.

With 60 Vbeta and 13 Jbeta primers, the PCR was carried out. Generated by immunoSEQ multiplex PCR, the TCRdb table keeps only in-frame clones and is missing some. The table has some 75,000 clones, 78% seen once. About this clone: The antigen is not known.

CDR3 length: 14 amino acids. Germline V CDR1 and CDR2: MDHEN, SYDVKM. V lost 2 bases and J 1 base, leaving 8 bases between the germline ends. The sample was PBMCs. The receptor comes from a man younger than 30 in good health and CMV-seropositive. The chain employs TRBV28 and TRBJ1-1, with D tentatively TRBD1 (5 bases). This chain's CDR3 is CASSLAQGNTEAFF. The CDR3 region has the DNA TGTGCCAGCAGTTTAGCCCAGGGGAACACTGAAGCTTTCTTT. The whole variable domain, remainder taken from reference TRBV28 and TRBJ1-1, is DVKVTQSSRYLVKRTGEKVFLECVQDMDHENMFWYRQDPGLGLRLIYFSYDVKMKEKGDIPEGYSVSREKKERFSLILESASTNQTSMYLCASSLAQGNTEAFFGQGTRLTVV.